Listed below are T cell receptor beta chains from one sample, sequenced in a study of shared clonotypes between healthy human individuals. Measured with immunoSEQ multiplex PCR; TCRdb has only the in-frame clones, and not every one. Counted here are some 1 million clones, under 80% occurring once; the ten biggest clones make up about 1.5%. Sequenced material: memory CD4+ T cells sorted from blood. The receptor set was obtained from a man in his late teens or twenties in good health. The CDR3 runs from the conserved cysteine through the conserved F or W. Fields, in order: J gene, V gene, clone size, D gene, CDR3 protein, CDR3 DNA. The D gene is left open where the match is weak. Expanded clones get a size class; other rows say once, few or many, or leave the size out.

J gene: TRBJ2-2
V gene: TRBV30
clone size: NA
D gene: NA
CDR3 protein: CAWSTVGVGELFF
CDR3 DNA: TGTGCCTGGAGTACCGTAGGAGTCGGGGAGCTGTTTTTT

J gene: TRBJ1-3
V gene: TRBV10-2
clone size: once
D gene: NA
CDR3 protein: CASSDARSSGNTIYF
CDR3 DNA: TGCGCCAGCAGTGATGCCAGGAGCTCTGGAAACACCATATATTTT

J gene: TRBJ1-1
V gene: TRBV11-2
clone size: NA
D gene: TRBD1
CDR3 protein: CASSLPTGWDTEAFF
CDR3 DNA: TGTGCCAGCAGCTTACCGACAGGGTGGGACACTGAAGCTTTCTTT

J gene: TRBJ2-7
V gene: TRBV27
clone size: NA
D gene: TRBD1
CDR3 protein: CASSPSGTASYEQYF
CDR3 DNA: TGTGCCAGCAGTCCATCCGGGACAGCCTCCTACGAGCAGTACTTC

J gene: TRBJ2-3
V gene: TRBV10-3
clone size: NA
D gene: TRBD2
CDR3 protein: CAISRGADTQYF
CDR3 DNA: TGTGCCATCTCCCGGGGGGCAGATACGCAGTATTTT

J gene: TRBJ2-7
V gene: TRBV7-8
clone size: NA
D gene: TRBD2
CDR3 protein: CASSTATSGSYEQYF
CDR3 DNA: TGTGCCAGCAGCACCGCGACTAGCGGCTCCTACGAGCAGTACTTC

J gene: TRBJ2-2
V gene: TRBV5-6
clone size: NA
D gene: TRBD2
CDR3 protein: CASSAGLAGGHTTGELFF
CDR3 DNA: TGTGCCAGCAGCGCGGGACTAGCGGGGGGGCACACCACCGGGGAGCTGTTTTTT

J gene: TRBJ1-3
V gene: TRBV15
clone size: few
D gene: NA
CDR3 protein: CATGATENGEEGVGNTIYF
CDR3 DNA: TGTGCCACCGGGGCGACTGAAAACGGGGAGGAGGGGGTAGGAAACACCATATATTTT

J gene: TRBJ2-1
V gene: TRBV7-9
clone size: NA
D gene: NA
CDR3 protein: CASSSGPGRDNEQFF
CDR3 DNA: TGTGCCAGCAGCTCCGGTCCTGGTAGGGACAATGAGCAGTTCTTC

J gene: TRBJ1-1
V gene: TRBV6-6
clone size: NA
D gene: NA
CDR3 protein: CASRVLQGMGDTEAFF
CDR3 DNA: TGTGCCAGCAGGGTCCTCCAGGGGATGGGGGACACTGAAGCTTTCTTT

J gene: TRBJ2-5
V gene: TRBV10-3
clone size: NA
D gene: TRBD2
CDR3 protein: CAISERGGQTQYF
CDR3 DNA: TGTGCCATCAGTGAGCGGGGGGGGCAGACCCAGTACTTC

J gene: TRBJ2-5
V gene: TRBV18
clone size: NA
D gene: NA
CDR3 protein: CASSPPTSEETQYF
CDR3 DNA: TGTGCCAGCTCACCGCCCACCTCAGAAGAGACCCAGTACTTC

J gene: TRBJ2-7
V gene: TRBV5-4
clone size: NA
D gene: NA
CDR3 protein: CASSLGLDLVSWSGF
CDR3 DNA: TGTGCCAGCAGCTTGGGACTGGACTTAGTTTCGTGGTCCGGCTTC

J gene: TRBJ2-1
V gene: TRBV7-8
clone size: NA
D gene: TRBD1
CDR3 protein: CASSLAGDRHNEQFF
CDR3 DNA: TGTGCCAGCAGCTTAGCGGGGGACAGGCACAATGAGCAGTTCTTC

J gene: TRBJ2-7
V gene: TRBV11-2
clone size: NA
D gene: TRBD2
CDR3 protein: CASSLAGGMLEQYF
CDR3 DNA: TGTGCCAGCAGCTTAGCGGGAGGTATGTTGGAGCAGTACTTC

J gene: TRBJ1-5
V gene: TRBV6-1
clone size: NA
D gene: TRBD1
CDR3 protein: CASSERQGTGNQPQHF
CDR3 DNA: TGTGCCAGCAGTGAGAGACAGGGGACGGGCAATCAGCCCCAGCATTTT

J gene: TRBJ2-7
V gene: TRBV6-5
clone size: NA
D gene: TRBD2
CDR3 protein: CASSLGLADSYEQYF
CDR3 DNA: TGTGCCAGCAGCCTGGGACTAGCGGACTCCTACGAGCAGTACTTC

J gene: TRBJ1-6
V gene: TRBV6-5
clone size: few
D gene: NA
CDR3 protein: CATDDSPLHF
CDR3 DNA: TGTGCCACAGACGATTCACCCCTCCACTTT

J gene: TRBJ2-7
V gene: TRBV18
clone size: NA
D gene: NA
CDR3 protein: CASSPLRGGYEQYF
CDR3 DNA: TGTGCCAGCTCACCTCTCAGGGGGGGCTACGAGCAGTACTTC

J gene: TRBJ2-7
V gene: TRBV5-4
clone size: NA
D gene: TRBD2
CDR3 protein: CASSAGLPAYEQYF
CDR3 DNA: TGTGCCAGCAGCGCGGGACTACCAGCCTACGAGCAGTACTTC

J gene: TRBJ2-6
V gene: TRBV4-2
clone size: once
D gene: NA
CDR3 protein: CASSPGQSSGANVLTF
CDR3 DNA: TGTGCCAGCAGCCCCGGACAGTCTTCTGGGGCCAACGTCCTGACTTTC

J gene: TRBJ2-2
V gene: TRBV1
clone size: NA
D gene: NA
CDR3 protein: CTSSQDLAGGLAGELFF
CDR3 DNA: TGCACCAGCAGCCAAGATCTAGCGGGAGGGCTTGCCGGGGAGCTGTTTTTT

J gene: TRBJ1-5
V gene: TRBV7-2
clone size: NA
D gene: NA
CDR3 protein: CASSLGTGTQPQHF
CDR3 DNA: TGTGCCAGCAGCTTAGGGACGGGGACGCAGCCCCAGCATTTT

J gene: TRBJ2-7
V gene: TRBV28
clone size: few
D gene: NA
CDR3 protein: CASSLDSYEQYF
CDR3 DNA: TGTGCCAGCAGTCTGGATAGCTACGAGCAGTACTTC

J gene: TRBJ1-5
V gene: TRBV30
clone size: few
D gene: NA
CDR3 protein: CAWAGVGNQPQHF
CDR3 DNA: TGTGCCTGGGCCGGGGTAGGCAATCAGCCCCAGCATTTT